This T cell receptor beta chain was captured by sequencing in a study of cytomegalovirus exposure and HLA in healthy donors. This PCR relied on a set of 60 Vbeta primers and 13 Jbeta primers. Clones were sequenced by immunoSEQ multiplex PCR, and TCRdb holds only the in-frame ones, with some missing. The sample shows roughly 150,000 clones, and 1.6% sits with its ten largest clones. V gave up 5 bases and J gave up 13 bases, with 18 bases separating them. Germline CDR1 is MNHEY and CDR2 is SVGAGI. The CDR3 spans 12 residues. This TCR was sampled from a woman aged 45 to 65 in good health and CMV-seronegative. Material for sequencing was PBMCs. The chain carries TRBV6-5 and TRBJ2-7; D unclear. This chain's CDR3 is CASSLTPARLYF. CDR3 in DNA: TGTGCCAGCAGTCTAACCCCCGCTAGACTTTACTTC.